The 27 T cell receptor beta chains given below trace back to one sample, sequenced in a study of T cells in Graves' hyperthyroidism and ophthalmopathy. RNA transcripts yielded amplified TCR beta CDR3 regions. During a first-round RT-PCR of the TCR CDR3, the HTBI primer set was used. TCRdb reprocessed the multiplex PCR reads via MiXCR and lists one record per CDR3 protein. This table has a few hundred thousand distinct CDR3 sequences, roughly 50% appearing once. Material: peripheral blood or thyroid tissue (not recorded which). The receptors were gathered from a woman aged 18-30 years with Graves' hyperthyroidism.

This clonotype was seen at least ten times. This rearrangement joins TRBV7-9 to TRBJ1-1, with unresolved D. Germline V gene sequence: CDR1 SEHNR, CDR2 FQNEAQ (reference sequence). CDR3 size: 11 residues. V was pared by 3 bases and J by 10 bases, with 9 bases between. The CDR3 region has the DNA TGTGCCAGCAGCTTTGCAGGTCTAGCTTTCTTT. Translating it yields CASSFAGLAFF.

This clonotype was picked up a small number of times. The V gene is TRBV19, the J gene TRBJ1-6, with D possibly TRBD1 on 5 matching bases. V was trimmed by 5 bases and J by 7 bases, leaving 21 bases between them. The CDR3 is 17 amino acids. Germline V gene lookup returns CDR1 LNHDA and CDR2 SQIVND (reference sequence). CDR3 residues: CASSESPGRFRNSPLHF. CDR3 DNA sequence: TGTGCCAGTAGTGAGTCGCCGGGACGGTTCAGGAATTCACCCCTCCACTTT. Based on the CDR3 plus reference TRBV19 and TRBJ1-6, the full variable domain is DGGITQSPKYLFRKEGQNVTLSCEQNLNHDAMYWYRQDPGQGLRLIYYSQIVNDFQKGDIAEGYSVSREKKESFPLTVTSAQKNPTAFYLCASSESPGRFRNSPLHFGNGTRLTVT.

The chain carries TRBV11-2 and TRBJ2-7; 10 nucleotides agree with TRBD1. This CDR3 region has 15 residues. The junction had 11 bases not matched to a gene; V was cut back by 8 bases and J by 4 bases. Germline V gene sequence: CDR1 SGHAT, CDR2 FQNNGV. As DNA, the CDR3 is TGTGCCAGCTCCCTAGAACGGGACAGGGGATACGAGCAGTACTTC. Translated: CASSLERDRGYEQYF.

For this clonotype: This could be a read error, since a much larger clone is one nucleotide away. The chain is built from TRBV6-5 and TRBJ1-1, with TRBD1 matching over 8 bases. With V trimmed by 6 bases and J by 6 bases, 6 bases remained unmatched. CDR1 and CDR2 (germline): MNHEY, SVGAGI. The CDR3 is 13 residues long. CDR3 DNA: TGTGCCAGCAGAGGTCGACAGGGGCCTGAAGCTTTCTTT. This translates into CASRGRQGPEAFF.

CDR3 DNA: TGTGCCAGCAGTCCGTCGGGGACAACTAATGAAAAACTGTTTTTT. Translated: CASSPSGTTNEKLFF. The chain has TRBV2 and TRBJ1-4; D gene unclear. This CDR3 has 15 amino acids. Germline V gives CDR1 SNHLY, CDR2 FYNNEI. V was cut by 5 bases and J by 0 bases, with 10 bases left in between.

The table lists this clonotype with many counts. The chain couples TRBV5-1 to TRBJ1-4; D perhaps matches TRBD1 (5 bases). CDR1 is SGHRS and CDR2 is YFSETQ in the germline V gene. The CDR3 length is 14 residues. V was shortened by 0 bases and J by 5 bases, with 8 bases between the two germline ends. CDR3 coding DNA: TGCGCCAGCAGCTTGGCAGGGCGCAATGAAAAACTGTTTTTT. It specifies CASSLAGRNEKLFF. Supplemented by reference TRBV5-1 and TRBJ1-4, the full variable domain reads KAGVTQTPRYLIKTRGQQVTLSCSPISGHRSVSWYQQTPGQGLQFLFEYFSETQRNKGNFPGRFSGRQFSNSRSEMNVSTLELGDSALYLCASSLAGRNEKLFFGSGTQLSVL.

In DNA form, the CDR3 reads TGTGCCAGCAGCTTAGGATGGGCAGCCAATGAGCAGTTCTTC. Its protein is CASSLGWAANEQFF. The chain combines TRBV7-2 with TRBJ2-7, with unresolved D. The J call is doubtful: the DNA matches TRBJ2-1 better. This CDR3 is built from 14 residues. CDR1 is SGHTA and CDR2 is FQGNSA in the germline V gene.

This clonotype appeared a single time. J is TRBJ1-1 and V is TRBV24-1; TRBD1 matches at 7 bases. The CDR3 runs 11 residues. Trimming removed 8 bases from V and 14 bases from J; junction bases left unmatched: 10. Germline CDR1 KGHDR, CDR2 SFDVKD. Here the CDR3 DNA reads TGTGCCACCAAGGGGGCCGGGGAGGAGTTCTTT. Encoded protein: CATKGAGEEFF.

Concerning this clonotype itself: Sequence at one end of the junction differs from germline and may be a read error. CDR3 sequence reads: CASTLAGTGIGAFF. The DNA of the CDR3 is TGCGCCAGCACCTTGGCAGGGACAGGGATTGGAGCTTTCTTT. This sequence joins TRBV6-1 and TRBJ1-1; 9 bases agree with TRBD1. The germline V gene has CDR1 MNHNS and CDR2 SASEGT. CDR3 length equals 14 residues.

This clonotype was seen ten or more times. The chain couples TRBV24-1 to TRBJ1-2, with 7 bases fitting TRBD1. This CDR3 has 14 residues. CDR1 is KGHDR and CDR2 is SFDVKD in the germline V gene. After removal of 7 bases from V and 5 bases from J, the junction contained 9 bases not matched to a gene. CDR3 in DNA: TGTGCCACCAGCGGGACAGCCCCTTTTTATGGCTACACCTTC. Translation: CATSGTAPFYGYTF.

This clonotype was counted at least ten times. J is TRBJ2-5 and V is TRBV12-3 or TRBV12-4, with TRBD2 matching over 11 bases. Losses at the gene ends were 6 bases for V and 0 bases for J; bases not matched to a gene: 9. The CDR3 consists of 17 residues. The CDR3 sequence is CASSPQLGLADQETQYF. CDR3 DNA sequence: TGTGCCAGCAGCCCGCAGCTGGGACTAGCGGACCAAGAGACCCAGTACTTC.

This clonotype was seen at least ten times. The chain is built from TRBV24-1 and TRBJ1-5, with D perhaps matching TRBD1 (6 bases). The CDR3 consists of 15 residues. V lost 4 bases and J lost 1, with 10 bases in between. The V gene's germline CDR1 is KGHDR and CDR2 SFDVKD. CDR3 nucleotides: TGTGCCACCAGTGACCCCGGGACAAGCAATCAGCCCCAGCATTTT. Translation: CATSDPGTSNQPQHF.

At least ten counts were recorded for this clonotype. J is TRBJ1-5 and V is TRBV20-1, with a weak D call TRBD1 (6 bases). CDR1 is DFQATT and CDR2 is SNEGSKA in the germline V gene (reference sequence). V lost 0 bases and J 3 bases, leaving 9 bases between the germline ends. The CDR3 length is 14 residues. Here the CDR3 DNA reads TGCAGTGCTAGAGACAGGGGCGCCAATCAGCCCCAGCATTTT. It is translated as CSARDRGANQPQHF.

This chain links TRBV29-1 with TRBJ1-2; TRBD1 is a possible D gene (5 bases). The CDR3 loop spans 11 amino acids. The V gene's germline CDR1 is SQVTM and CDR2 ANQGSEA. Trimming took 3 bases from V and 7 from J, leaving 9 bases between them. The CDR3 sequence is CSVDAGSGYTF. Written as DNA, the CDR3 is TGCAGCGTTGATGCAGGGTCTGGCTACACCTTC.

On this clonotype: This could be a read error, since a much larger clone is one nucleotide away. The chain recombines TRBV6-5 with TRBJ1-1; TRBD1 might be the D (6 bases). CDR3 size: 15 residues. CDR1 MNHEY and CDR2 SVGAGI come from the germline V gene. CDR3 region: CAISYGGLRNTEAFF. The CDR3 nucleotides are TGTGCCATCAGTTACGGGGGCTTGAGGAACACTGAAGCTTTCTTT.

V is TRBV20-1 and J is TRBJ2-7; D is unresolved. Germline-derived CDR1 and CDR2 are DFQATT and SNEGSKA (reference sequence). The ends were cut back, 3 bases at V and 4 bases at J, with 19 bases in the middle. The CDR3 is 15 residues long. The CDR3 DNA reads as TGCAGTGCTAGCCCCCTGAATTATGAAGGTTACGAGCAGTACTTC. Amino acids: CSASPLNYEGYEQYF.

This clonotype was picked up many times. The gene calls are TRBV7-8 and TRBJ1-1, with 7 bases identical to TRBD1. With V trimmed by 5 bases and J by 1 base, 7 bases remained unmatched. CDR1 is SGHVS and CDR2 is FQNEAQ in the germline V gene. The CDR3 has 15 amino acids. CDR3 residues: CASSQGGHRNTEAFF. The DNA for the CDR3 is TGTGCCAGCAGCCAAGGGGGCCACCGGAACACTGAAGCTTTCTTT.

This clonotype occurred a few times. The chain is built from TRBV4-1 and TRBJ2-7; 10 bases line up with TRBD2. The CDR3 length is 16 residues. Germline V gene sequence: CDR1 MGHRA, CDR2 YSYEKL. With V trimmed by 2 bases and J by 1 base, 5 bases remained unmatched. The CDR3 is CASSQYSGRPSYEQYF. Here the CDR3 DNA reads TGCGCCAGCAGCCAATATAGCGGGAGGCCTTCCTACGAGCAGTACTTC.

The chain's CDR3 is CASSLIASTEAFF. CDR3 in DNA: TGTGCCAGCAGTTTAATAGCGAGCACTGAAGCTTTCTTT. This rearrangement joins TRBV12-3 or TRBV12-4 to TRBJ1-1; D is uncertain. V lost 2 bases and J 4 bases, leaving 8 bases between the germline ends. There are 13 residues in the CDR3.

This clonotype has a count of ten or more. The chain joins TRBV29-1 to TRBJ1-1; D unclear. Trimming took 8 bases from V and 1 from J, leaving 17 bases between them. Per germline, CDR1 SQVTM and CDR2 ANQGSEA. CDR3 length equals 14 residues. The CDR3 protein is CSSRAPGGNTEAFF. CDR3 DNA sequence: TGCAGCTCCCGGGCCCCGGGTGGGAACACTGAAGCTTTCTTT.

In this sample, this clonotype turned up many times. The chain recombines TRBV7-2 with TRBJ2-5; the match to TRBD1 covers 7 bases. V gave up 5 bases and J gave up 3 bases; unmatched junction bases: 15. Germline V CDR1 and CDR2: SGHTA, FQGNSA. The CDR3 runs 17 residues. In nucleotides, the CDR3 is TGTGCCAGCAGCCGATACCGCACAGGGGTGTTAAAAGAGACCCAGTACTTC. It encodes CASSRYRTGVLKETQYF.

The gene calls are TRBV10-3 and TRBJ2-2; D remains ambiguous. Germline CDR1 reads ENHRY; CDR2 reads SYGVKD. CDR3 length: 9 amino acids. V lost 6 bases and J lost 9, with 2 bases in between. The CDR3 sequence is CAISRELFF. The CDR3 DNA sequence: TGTGCCATCAGCCGGGAGCTGTTTTTT.

The V call is TRBV7-6, the J call TRBJ2-6, with 8 nucleotides matching TRBD1. Germline V gene data show CDR1 as SGHVS and CDR2 as FNYEAQ. The CDR3 runs 18 residues. V gave up 5 bases and J gave up 4 bases; unmatched junction bases: 13. The CDR3 DNA follows: TGTGCCAGCAGCCAAGATGAGACAGGGGCCTCGGGGGCCAACGTCCTGACTTTC. Its translation: CASSQDETGASGANVLTF.

The rearrangement uses TRBV19 and TRBJ1-3, with D unresolved. This CDR3 has 18 residues. The V gene lost 3 bases and the J gene lost 0 bases, with 18 bases spanning the gap. Germline CDR1 reads LNHDA; CDR2 reads SQIVND (reference sequence). As DNA, the CDR3 is TGTGCCAGTAGTATTCGGTCGGGCCAGGACCTCTCTGGAAACACCATATATTTT. Protein: CASSIRSGQDLSGNTIYF.

The chain combines TRBV20-1 with TRBJ2-7; D possibly corresponds to TRBD2 (5 bases). Trimming took 6 bases from V and 3 from J, leaving 18 bases between them. This CDR3 is built from 14 residues. Germline loops: CDR1 DFQATT, CDR2 SNEGSKA (reference sequence). CDR3 loop: CSASANGKYYEQYF. CDR3 coding DNA: TGCAGTGCCAGTGCTAACGGGAAATACTACGAGCAGTACTTC.

DNA for the CDR3: TGTGCCAGCAGCCAAGATGAGACAGGGTCGAACGAGCAGTACTTC. It codes for CASSQDETGSNEQYF. V gene TRBV4-2 combines with J gene TRBJ2-7, with 7 bases matching TRBD1. The CDR3 is 15 residues long. V lost 0 bases, J lost 5 bases, and 7 bases stayed unmatched. From germline, CDR1 is LGHNA and CDR2 YNFKEQ.

The chain couples TRBV12-3 or TRBV12-4 to TRBJ2-2; 7 positions match TRBD2. J lost 6 bases, V lost 6 bases, and 7 bases had no gene match. This CDR3 contains 14 residues. The CDR3 DNA reads TGTGCCAGCAGAGCGGGGCAGGGTCCCGGGGAGCTGTTTTTT. It specifies CASRAGQGPGELFF.